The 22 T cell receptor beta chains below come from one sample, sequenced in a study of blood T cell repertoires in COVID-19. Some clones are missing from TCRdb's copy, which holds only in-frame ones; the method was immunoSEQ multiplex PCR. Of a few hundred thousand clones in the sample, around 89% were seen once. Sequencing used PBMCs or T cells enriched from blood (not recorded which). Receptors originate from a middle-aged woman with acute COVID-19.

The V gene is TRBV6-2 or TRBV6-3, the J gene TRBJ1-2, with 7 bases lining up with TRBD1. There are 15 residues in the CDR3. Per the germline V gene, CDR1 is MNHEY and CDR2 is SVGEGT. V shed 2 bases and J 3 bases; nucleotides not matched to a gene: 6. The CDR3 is CASSYGQADYYGYTF. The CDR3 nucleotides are TGTGCCAGCAGTTACGGACAGGCCGACTACTATGGCTACACCTTC.

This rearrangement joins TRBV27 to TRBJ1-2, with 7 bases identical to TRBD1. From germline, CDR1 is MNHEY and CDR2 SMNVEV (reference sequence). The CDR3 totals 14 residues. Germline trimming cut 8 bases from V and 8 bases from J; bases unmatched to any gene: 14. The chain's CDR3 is CASGLPTGVRGYTF. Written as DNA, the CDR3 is TGTGCCAGCGGCCTACCCACAGGGGTGCGCGGCTACACCTTC.

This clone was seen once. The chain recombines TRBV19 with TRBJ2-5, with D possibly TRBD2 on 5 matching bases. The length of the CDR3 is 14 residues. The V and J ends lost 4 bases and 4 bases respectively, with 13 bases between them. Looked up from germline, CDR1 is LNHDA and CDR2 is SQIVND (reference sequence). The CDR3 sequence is CASSRSRGRETQYF. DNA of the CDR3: TGTGCCAGTAGTAGAAGTCGGGGTCGAGAGACCCAGTACTTC.

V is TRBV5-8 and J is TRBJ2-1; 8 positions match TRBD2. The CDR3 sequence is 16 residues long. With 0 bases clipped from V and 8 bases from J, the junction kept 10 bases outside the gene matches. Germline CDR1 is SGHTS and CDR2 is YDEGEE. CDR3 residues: CASSLGGSGIEDEQFF. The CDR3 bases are TGTGCCAGCAGCTTGGGTGGTAGCGGGATTGAGGATGAGCAGTTCTTC.

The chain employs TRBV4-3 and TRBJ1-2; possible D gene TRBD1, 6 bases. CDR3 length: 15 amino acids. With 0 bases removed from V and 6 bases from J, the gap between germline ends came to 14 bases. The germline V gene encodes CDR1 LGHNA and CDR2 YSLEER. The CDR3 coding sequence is TGCGCCAGCAGCCAAGATTCTTGGGGGCCGGATGGCTACACCTTC. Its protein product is CASSQDSWGPDGYTF.

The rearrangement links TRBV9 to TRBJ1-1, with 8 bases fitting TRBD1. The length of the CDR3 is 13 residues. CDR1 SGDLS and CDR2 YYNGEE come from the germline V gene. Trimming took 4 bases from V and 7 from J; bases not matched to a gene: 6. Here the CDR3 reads CASSPTGQGEAFF. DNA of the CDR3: TGTGCCAGCAGCCCCACTGGACAGGGTGAAGCTTTCTTT.

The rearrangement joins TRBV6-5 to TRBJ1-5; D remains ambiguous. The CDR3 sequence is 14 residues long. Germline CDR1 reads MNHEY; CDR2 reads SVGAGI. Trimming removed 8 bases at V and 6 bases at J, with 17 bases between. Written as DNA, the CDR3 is TGTGCCAGCCGAGGGCCAGTAGGGAGTCAGCCCCAGCATTTT. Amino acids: CASRGPVGSQPQHF.

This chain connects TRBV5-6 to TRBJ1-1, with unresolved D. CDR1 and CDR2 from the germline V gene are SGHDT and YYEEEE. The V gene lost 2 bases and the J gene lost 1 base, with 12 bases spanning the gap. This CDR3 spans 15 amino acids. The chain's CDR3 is CASSFSPARNTEAFF. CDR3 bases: TGTGCCAGCAGCTTCTCCCCAGCGCGGAACACTGAAGCTTTCTTT.

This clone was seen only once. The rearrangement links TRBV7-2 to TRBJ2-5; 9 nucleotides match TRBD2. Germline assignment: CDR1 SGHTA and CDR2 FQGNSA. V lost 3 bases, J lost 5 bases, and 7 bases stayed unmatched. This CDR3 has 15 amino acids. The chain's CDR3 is CASSFIAGAGETQYF. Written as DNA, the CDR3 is TGTGCCAGCAGCTTCATAGCGGGAGCCGGGGAGACCCAGTACTTC. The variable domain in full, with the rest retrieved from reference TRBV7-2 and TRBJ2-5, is GAGVSQSPSNKVTEKGKDVELRCDPISGHTALYWYRQSLGQGLEFLIYFQGNSAPDKSGLPSDRFSAERTGGSVSTLTIQRTQQEDSAVYLCASSFIAGAGETQYFGPGTRLLVL.

The CDR3 spells CASSLVTGRGFYGYTF. The CDR3 coding sequence is TGTGCCAGCAGCTTAGTTACTGGGAGGGGGTTCTATGGCTACACCTTC. The V call is TRBV7-8, the J call TRBJ1-2, with TRBD1 as a possible D gene (6 bases). V lost 1 base and J lost 4, with 16 bases in between. Looked up from germline, CDR1 is SGHVS and CDR2 is FQNEAQ. The CDR3 extends over 16 amino acids.

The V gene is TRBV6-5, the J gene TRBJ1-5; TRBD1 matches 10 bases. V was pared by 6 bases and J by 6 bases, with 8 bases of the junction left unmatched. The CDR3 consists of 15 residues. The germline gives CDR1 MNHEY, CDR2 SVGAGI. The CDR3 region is CASSTTGGALQPQHF. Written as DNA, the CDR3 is TGTGCCAGCAGCACGACAGGGGGCGCGCTTCAGCCCCAGCATTTT.

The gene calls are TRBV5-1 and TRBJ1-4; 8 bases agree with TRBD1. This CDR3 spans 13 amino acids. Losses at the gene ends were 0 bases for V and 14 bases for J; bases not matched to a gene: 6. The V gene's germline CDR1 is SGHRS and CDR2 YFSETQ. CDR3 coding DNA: TGCGCCAGCAGCTTGGGGACAGGGAATGTTCTGTTTTTT. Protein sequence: CASSLGTGNVLFF.

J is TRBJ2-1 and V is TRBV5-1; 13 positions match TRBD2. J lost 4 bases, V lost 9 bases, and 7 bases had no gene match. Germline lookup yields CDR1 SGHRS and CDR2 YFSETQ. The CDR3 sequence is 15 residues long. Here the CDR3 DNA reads TGCGCCACTCGGACTAGCGGGAGTCCTTACAATGAGCAGTTCTTC. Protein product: CATRTSGSPYNEQFF.

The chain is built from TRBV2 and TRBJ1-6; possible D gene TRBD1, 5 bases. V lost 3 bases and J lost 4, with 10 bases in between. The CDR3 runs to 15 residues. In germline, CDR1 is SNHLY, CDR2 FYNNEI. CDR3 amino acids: CASSDTRQYNSPLHF. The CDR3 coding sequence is TGTGCCAGCAGTGACACGCGACAGTATAATTCACCCCTCCACTTT.

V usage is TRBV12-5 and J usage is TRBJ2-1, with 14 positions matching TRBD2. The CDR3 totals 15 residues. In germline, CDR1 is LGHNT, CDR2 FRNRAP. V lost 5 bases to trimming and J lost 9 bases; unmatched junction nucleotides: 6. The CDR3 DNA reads TGTGCTAGTGGTCCCGGACTAGCGGGAGGTTCTGAGCAGTTCTTC. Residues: CASGPGLAGGSEQFF.

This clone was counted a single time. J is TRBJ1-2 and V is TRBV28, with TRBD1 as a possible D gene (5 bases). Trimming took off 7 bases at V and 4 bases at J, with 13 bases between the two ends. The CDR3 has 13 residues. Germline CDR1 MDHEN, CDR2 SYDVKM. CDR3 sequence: CASNAGHFYGYTF. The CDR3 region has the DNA TGTGCCAGCAATGCAGGGCACTTCTATGGCTACACCTTC.

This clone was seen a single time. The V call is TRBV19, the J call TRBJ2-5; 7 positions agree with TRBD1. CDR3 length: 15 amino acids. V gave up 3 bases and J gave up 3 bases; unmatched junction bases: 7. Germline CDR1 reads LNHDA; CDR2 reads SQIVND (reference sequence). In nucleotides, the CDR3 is TGTGCCAGTAGTATCAAAGTTGACAGGGAAGAGACCCAGTACTTC. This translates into CASSIKVDREETQYF.

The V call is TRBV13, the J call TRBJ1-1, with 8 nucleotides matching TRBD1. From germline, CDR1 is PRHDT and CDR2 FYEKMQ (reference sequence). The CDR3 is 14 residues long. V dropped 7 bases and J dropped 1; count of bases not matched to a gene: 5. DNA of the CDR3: TGTGCCAGCAACAACGACAGGGGGAACACTGAAGCTTTCTTT. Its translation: CASNNDRGNTEAFF.

The CDR3 here is CASRTGDIPTDTQYF. The CDR3 coding sequence is TGTGCCAGCAGAACCGGGGACATCCCCACAGATACGCAGTATTTT. The chain is built from TRBV28 and TRBJ2-3, with TRBD1 as a possible D gene (6 bases). Germline V lookup: CDR1 MDHEN, CDR2 SYDVKM. The CDR3 extends over 15 amino acids. V was trimmed by 6 bases and J by 2 bases, leaving 15 bases between them.

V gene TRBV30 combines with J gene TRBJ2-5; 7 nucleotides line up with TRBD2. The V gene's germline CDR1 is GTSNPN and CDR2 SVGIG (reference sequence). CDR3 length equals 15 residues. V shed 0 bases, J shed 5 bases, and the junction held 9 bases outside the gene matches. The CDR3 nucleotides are TGTGCCTGGAGTGTATCTTGGGGGGGGGAGGAGACCCAGTACTTC. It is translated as CAWSVSWGGEETQYF.

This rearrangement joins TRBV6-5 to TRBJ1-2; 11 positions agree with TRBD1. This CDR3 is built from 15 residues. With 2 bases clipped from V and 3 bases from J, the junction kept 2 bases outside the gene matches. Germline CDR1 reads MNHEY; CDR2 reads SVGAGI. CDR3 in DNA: TGTGCCAGCAGTTACGGACAGGGGGCTTACTATGGCTACACCTTC. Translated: CASSYGQGAYYGYTF.

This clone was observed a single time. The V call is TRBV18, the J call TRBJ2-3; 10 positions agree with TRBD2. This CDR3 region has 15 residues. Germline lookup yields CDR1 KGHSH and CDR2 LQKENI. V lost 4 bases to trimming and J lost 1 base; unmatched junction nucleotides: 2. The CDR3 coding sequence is TGTGCCAGCTCACTAGGGACTAGCGGCACAGATACGCAGTATTTT. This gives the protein CASSLGTSGTDTQYF.